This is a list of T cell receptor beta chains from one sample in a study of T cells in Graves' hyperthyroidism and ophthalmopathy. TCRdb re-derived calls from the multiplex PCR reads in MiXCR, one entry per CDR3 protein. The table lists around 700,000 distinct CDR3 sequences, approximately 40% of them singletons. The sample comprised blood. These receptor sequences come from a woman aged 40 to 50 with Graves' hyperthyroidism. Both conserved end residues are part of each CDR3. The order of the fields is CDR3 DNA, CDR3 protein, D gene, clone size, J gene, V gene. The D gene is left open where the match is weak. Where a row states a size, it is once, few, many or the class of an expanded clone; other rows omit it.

CDR3 DNA: TGTGCCACCAGCGAGGGGGCAAATGGAAACACCATATATTTT
CDR3 protein: CATSEGANGNTIYF
D gene: TRBD1
clone size: many
J gene: TRBJ1-3
V gene: TRBV24-1

CDR3 DNA: TGTGCCAGCAGCTCCCGGGACAGGGCGGCGAACTACTATGGCTACACCTTC
CDR3 protein: CASSSRDRAANYYGYTF
D gene: TRBD1
clone size: -
J gene: TRBJ1-2
V gene: TRBV7-2

CDR3 DNA: TGTGCCAGCGGATTTGGGGGAATAACCTACGAGCAGTACTTC
CDR3 protein: CASGFGGITYEQYF
D gene: -
clone size: few
J gene: TRBJ2-7
V gene: TRBV4-2

CDR3 DNA: TGTGCCAGCAGCGTATACAGGGACCCAGAGACCCAGTACTTC
CDR3 protein: CASSVYRDPETQYF
D gene: -
clone size: -
J gene: TRBJ2-5
V gene: TRBV3-1

CDR3 DNA: TGTGCCATAACGTCCGGGACAGGGGATCTCGAGCAGTACTTC
CDR3 protein: CAITSGTGDLEQYF
D gene: TRBD1
clone size: many
J gene: TRBJ2-7
V gene: TRBV10-3

CDR3 DNA: TGCAGTGCTATCGGACAGGGGGCGACAAACTATGGCTACACCTTC
CDR3 protein: CSAIGQGATNYGYTF
D gene: TRBD1
clone size: many
J gene: TRBJ1-2
V gene: TRBV20-1

CDR3 DNA: TGCGCCAGCAGCCAAGGCCTGACGGGGATAGCCTATGGCTACACCTTC
CDR3 protein: CASSQGLTGIAYGYTF
D gene: -
clone size: -
J gene: TRBJ1-2
V gene: TRBV4-3

CDR3 DNA: TGCAGTGCTAGTTCCGACAGGGGGGAGACCCAGTACTTC
CDR3 protein: CSASSDRGETQYF
D gene: TRBD1
clone size: many
J gene: TRBJ2-5
V gene: TRBV20-1

CDR3 DNA: TGCGCCAGCAGCCAAGGGTACAGGAATGAAAAACTGTTTTTT
CDR3 protein: CASSQGYRNEKLFF
D gene: -
clone size: -
J gene: TRBJ1-4
V gene: TRBV4-3

CDR3 DNA: TGTGCCAGCACTACAGGGGGCAATTCACCCCTCCACTTT
CDR3 protein: CASTTGGNSPLHF
D gene: TRBD1
clone size: -
J gene: TRBJ1-6
V gene: TRBV7-8

CDR3 DNA: TGTGCCAGCAGCTCCTCAACCGTGCCCTCCTACGAGCAGTACTTC
CDR3 protein: CASSSSTVPSYEQYF
D gene: -
clone size: many
J gene: TRBJ2-7
V gene: TRBV7-2

CDR3 DNA: TGTGCCAGCAGTGAATCGGGGACACTCTACAATGAGCAGTTCTTC
CDR3 protein: CASSESGTLYNEQFF
D gene: -
clone size: -
J gene: TRBJ2-1
V gene: TRBV25-1

CDR3 DNA: TGTGCCAGCGTTCGTGGACAGAGCAATCAGCCCCAGCATTTT
CDR3 protein: CASVRGQSNQPQHF
D gene: -
clone size: -
J gene: TRBJ1-5
V gene: TRBV2

CDR3 DNA: TGTGCCAGTAGCCTAAGGGGGGAGGGCGGAACTAATGAAAAACTGTTTTTT
CDR3 protein: CASSLRGEGGTNEKLFF
D gene: -
clone size: -
J gene: TRBJ1-4
V gene: TRBV19